The rows below give T cell receptor beta chains drawn from one sample of a study of blood T cell repertoires in COVID-19. Sequenced by immunoSEQ multiplex PCR; TCRdb stores in-frame clones only, minus some. Seen here are some 70,000 clones, over 70% observed once, and the top ten hold approximately 8%. Sequenced sample: peripheral blood. The receptors come from a man between 50 and 59 years old with active COVID-19. The CDR3 runs from the conserved cysteine through the conserved F or W. A D gene is named only where the DNA matches it firmly. Size values are once, few and many counts, or a class for expanded clones, and some rows have none.

CDR3aa | CDR3nt | d_gene | v_gene | abundance | j_gene | len
CASSLSRGLGQLDQPQHF | TGTGCCAGCAGTTTATCGAGGGGGTTGGGACAGCTAGATCAGCCCCAGCATTTT | TRBD1 | TRBV28 | NA | TRBJ1-5 | 18
CASSPRWSGANVLTF | TGTGCCAGCAGCCCGAGATGGTCTGGGGCCAACGTCCTGACTTTC | NA | TRBV27 | NA | TRBJ2-6 | 15
CASTFRSGTADTQYF | TGTGCCAGCACCTTCCGTAGCGGAACCGCAGATACGCAGTATTTT | NA | TRBV2 | NA | TRBJ2-3 | 15
CASSQDRGRGGTQYF | TGCGCCAGCAGCCAAGATCGTGGGAGGGGAGGAACGCAGTATTTT | TRBD2 | TRBV4-3 | NA | TRBJ2-3 | 15
CASSFAFGQGGTEAFF | TGTGCCAGCAGTTTCGCCTTCGGACAGGGGGGTACTGAAGCTTTCTTT | TRBD1 | TRBV6-5 | NA | TRBJ1-1 | 16
CASSPRQGGDEQYF | TGCGCCAGCAGTCCCAGACAGGGGGGCGACGAGCAGTACTTC | TRBD1 | TRBV5-1 | once | TRBJ2-7 | 14
CASNYRASQPQHF | TGTGCCAGCAACTACAGGGCTTCGCAGCCCCAGCATTTT | NA | TRBV7-3 | NA | TRBJ1-5 | 13
CASSLSQGQPQHF | TGTGCCAGCAGCTTAAGTCAGGGTCAGCCCCAGCATTTT | NA | TRBV7-2 | few | TRBJ1-5 | 13
CASSELPVSNEQFF | TGTGCCAGCAGTGAACTCCCAGTCAGCAATGAGCAGTTCTTC | NA | TRBV6-1 | NA | TRBJ2-1 | 14
CASSDSSNYGYTF | TGCGCCAGCAGCGACAGCTCTAACTATGGCTACACCTTC | NA | TRBV5-1 | once | TRBJ1-2 | 13
CASSLGFARNTEAFF | TGCGCCAGCAGCTTGGGTTTTGCGAGGAACACTGAAGCTTTCTTT | NA | TRBV5-1 | NA | TRBJ1-1 | 15
CASSRGQATNSGANVLTF | TGTGCCAGTAGTAGGGGACAGGCAACCAACTCTGGGGCCAACGTCCTGACTTTC | TRBD1 | TRBV19 | NA | TRBJ2-6 | 18
CASSLAISRYEQYF | TGTGCCAGCAGCTTGGCCATTTCGCGCTACGAGCAGTACTTC | NA | TRBV5-4 | NA | TRBJ2-7 | 14
CAGVGRKSYNEQFF | TGCGCCGGGGTGGGGAGAAAATCCTACAATGAGCAGTTCTTC | NA | TRBV4-3 | NA | TRBJ2-1 | 14
CASSFQGAGTDTQYF | TGTGCCAGCAGCTTTCAGGGGGCGGGCACAGATACGCAGTATTTT | TRBD1 | TRBV11-2 | NA | TRBJ2-3 | 15
CASSLNPGTGPYGYTF | TGTGCCAGCAGCCTAAACCCCGGGACAGGGCCCTATGGCTACACCTTC | TRBD1 | TRBV7-3 | few | TRBJ1-2 | 16
CASSAQGINAFF | TGTGCCAGCAGCGCACAGGGTATCAATGCTTTCTTT | NA | TRBV28 | NA | TRBJ1-1 | 12
CASSQDPTGGNTIYF | TGCGCCAGCAGCCAAGATCCGACAGGGGGGAACACCATATATTTT | TRBD1 | TRBV4-1 | NA | TRBJ1-3 | 15
CATSGSGGRDNEQFF | TGTGCCACCAGTGGAAGCGGGGGGCGGGACAATGAGCAGTTCTTC | TRBD2 | TRBV24-1 | NA | TRBJ2-1 | 15
CASSYGTGGLGTEAFF | TGTGCCAGCAGTTACGGGACAGGGGGTTTGGGCACTGAAGCTTTCTTT | TRBD1 | TRBV6-5 | NA | TRBJ1-1 | 16
CASSGWGQAQETQYF | TGTGCCAGCTCAGGATGGGGACAGGCTCAAGAGACCCAGTACTTC | TRBD1 | TRBV18 | NA | TRBJ2-5 | 15
CASSYSARYQPQHF | TGTGCCAGCAGTTACTCGGCCAGATATCAGCCCCAGCATTTT | NA | TRBV6-5 | NA | TRBJ1-5 | 14
CASSRLGGAFYEQYF | TGTGCCAGCAGCCGGCTGGGGGGGGCCTTCTACGAGCAGTACTTC | NA | TRBV9 | once | TRBJ2-7 | 15
CVRSLARRTGTNYGYTF | TGTGTCAGAAGCTTAGCGAGAAGGACAGGCACTAACTATGGCTACACCTTC | NA | TRBV7-5 | NA | TRBJ1-2 | 17
CASIRQGVSYNEQFF | TGTGCCAGCATCCGACAGGGGGTCTCCTACAATGAGCAGTTCTTC | TRBD1 | TRBV5-6 | NA | TRBJ2-1 | 15
CATSTGTSGYYEQYF | TGTGCCACCAGCACAGGGACTAGCGGTTACTACGAGCAGTACTTC | TRBD2 | TRBV15 | NA | TRBJ2-7 | 15
CASSPSGQEGYGYTF | TGTGCCAGCTCACCCTCGGGACAGGAGGGCTATGGCTACACCTTC | TRBD1 | TRBV18 | NA | TRBJ1-2 | 15
CASSLGAGKGNTIYF | TGCGCCAGCAGCTTGGGGGCAGGGAAAGGAAACACCATATATTTT | NA | TRBV5-1 | NA | TRBJ1-3 | 15
CASRGDTYGYTF | TGTGCCAGCAGAGGGGACACATATGGCTACACCTTC | NA | TRBV2 | NA | TRBJ1-2 | 12
CASSRRGGSNQPQHF | TGTGCCAGCTCACGGCGGGGGGGGAGCAATCAGCCCCAGCATTTT | NA | TRBV18 | once | TRBJ1-5 | 15
CAWSKGLGNQPQHF | TGTGCCTGGAGTAAGGGGTTAGGGAATCAGCCCCAGCATTTT | NA | TRBV30 | once | TRBJ1-5 | 14
CASSRGQDGGSPLHF | TGTGCCAGCAGCCGGGGACAGGACGGAGGTTCACCCCTCCACTTT | TRBD1 | TRBV27 | few | TRBJ1-6 | 15
CATEDTEAFF | TGTGCCACCGAGGACACTGAAGCTTTCTTT | NA | TRBV19 | NA | TRBJ1-1 | 10
CASSVGRNTNTGELFF | TGTGCCAGCAGCGTAGGGCGGAACACGAACACCGGGGAGCTGTTTTTT | NA | TRBV9 | NA | TRBJ2-2 | 16
CASSGGGNQPQHF | TGTGCCAGCAGCGGAGGTGGCAATCAGCCCCAGCATTTT | NA | TRBV9 | NA | TRBJ1-5 | 13
CASSPFQLAGGYNEQFF | TGTGCCAGCAGCCCCTTCCAACTAGCGGGGGGGTACAATGAGCAGTTCTTC | TRBD2 | TRBV7-2 | NA | TRBJ2-1 | 17
CATSDWGTSANEQFF | TGTGCCACCAGTGATTGGGGGACTAGCGCCAATGAGCAGTTCTTC | TRBD2 | TRBV24-1 | NA | TRBJ2-1 | 15
CASSRPVGANTEAFF | TGTGCCAGCAGCCGTCCGGTGGGGGCGAACACTGAAGCTTTCTTT | NA | TRBV28 | NA | TRBJ1-1 | 15
CASSLRSGIRSGYTF | TGTGCCAGCAGTTTACGGTCCGGGATCCGGTCTGGCTACACCTTC | NA | TRBV6-2/TRBV6-3 | once | TRBJ1-2 | 15
CASREGGGSPLHF | TGTGCCAGCAGAGAAGGGGGCGGATCACCCCTCCACTTT | TRBD1 | TRBV6-1 | NA | TRBJ1-6 | 13
CASSPGQKSYGYTF | TGTGCCAGCAGCCCGGGACAGAAGTCCTATGGCTACACCTTC | TRBD1 | TRBV3-1/TRBV3-2 | NA | TRBJ1-2 | 14
CSASTGGGSYEQYF | TGCAGTGCTAGTACGGGCGGGGGTTCCTACGAGCAGTACTTC | TRBD2 | TRBV20-1 | NA | TRBJ2-7 | 14
CASGPGTSGNTGELFF | TGCGCCAGCGGACCCGGGACTAGCGGGAACACCGGGGAGCTGTTTTTT | TRBD2 | TRBV23-1 | NA | TRBJ2-2 | 16
CASSAGTGAEKLFF | TGTGCCAGCAGCGCCGGGACAGGGGCGGAAAAACTGTTTTTT | TRBD1 | TRBV9 | once | TRBJ1-4 | 14
CATSRVLVTGELFF | TGTGCCACCAGCAGAGTCCTTGTGACCGGGGAGCTGTTTTTT | NA | TRBV15 | NA | TRBJ2-2 | 14
CASSQDASGRAGELFF | TGTGCCAGCAGCCAAGATGCTAGCGGGAGGGCCGGGGAGCTGTTTTTT | TRBD2 | TRBV4-2 | NA | TRBJ2-2 | 16
CASSEVASYEQYF | TGTGCCAGCAGCGAGGTGGCGTCCTACGAGCAGTACTTC | NA | TRBV7-2 | NA | TRBJ2-7 | 13
CASSMLRDSAGRYEQYF | TGTGCCAGTAGTATGCTCCGGGACTCAGCAGGGAGATACGAGCAGTACTTC | NA | TRBV19 | once | TRBJ2-7 | 17
CASSLAGGDTQYF | TGCGCCAGCAGTCTAGCGGGAGGAGATACGCAGTATTTT | TRBD2 | TRBV5-1 | NA | TRBJ2-3 | 13
CASSLVGPGQGNQPQHF | TGTGCCAGCAGCTTAGTGGGGCCTGGACAGGGTAATCAGCCCCAGCATTTT | TRBD1 | TRBV7-2 | NA | TRBJ1-5 | 17
CASSTRTRKITEAFF | TGTGCCAGCAGCACCAGGACAAGGAAAATCACTGAAGCTTTCTTT | NA | TRBV6-2/TRBV6-3 | NA | TRBJ1-1 | 15
CASSLIGETQYF | TGTGCCAGCAGTCTGATCGGGGAGACCCAGTACTTC | NA | TRBV28 | once | TRBJ2-5 | 12
CASAYRRENTEAFF | TGTGCCAGCGCTTATCGGAGGGAAAACACTGAAGCTTTCTTT | NA | TRBV3-1/TRBV3-2 | few | TRBJ1-1 | 14
CASSPRTTSQETQYF | TGTGCCAGCAGCCCACGGACTACCTCTCAAGAGACCCAGTACTTC | NA | TRBV9 | NA | TRBJ2-5 | 15
CAISETDEQYF | TGTGCCATCAGTGAAACAGACGAGCAGTACTTC | NA | TRBV10-3 | NA | TRBJ2-7 | 11